The next 30 T cell receptor beta chains were all read from a single sample in a study of blood T cells in healthy people across ages. For the second PCR, which ran for about 7 to 12 cycles, a sample-barcoded 5' primer and a J-beta primer mix were used. TCRdb analysed the 5' RACE reads with MiXCR anew, one entry per CDR3 protein. The sample carries 1.2 million to 1.5 million distinct CDR3 sequences, roughly 45% recorded once. Input material: blood. These receptors were obtained from a woman aged 18-30 years in good health.

The chain employs TRBV12-3 or TRBV12-4 and TRBJ2-3, with 10 bases aligning to TRBD2. V was clipped by 3 bases and J by 9 bases; unmatched bases: 6. This CDR3 is built from 14 residues. DNA for the CDR3: TGTGCCAGCAGTTTCCAAGCGGGGGGGCAGACGCAGTATTTT. Encoded protein: CASSFQAGGQTQYF.

The chain carries TRBV20-1 and TRBJ1-1; 7 bases line up with TRBD1. There are 13 residues in the CDR3. CDR1 and CDR2 from the germline V gene are DFQATT and SNEGSKA (reference sequence). V dropped 6 bases and J dropped 2; count of bases not matched to a gene: 6. The CDR3 nucleotides are TGCAGTGCGCGGGACAGAAGAAACACTGAAGCTTTCTTT. Translating it yields CSARDRRNTEAFF.

The chain has TRBV4-1 and TRBJ1-2; D is uncertain. CDR1 and CDR2 from the germline V gene are MGHRA and YSYEKL. V was shortened by 2 bases and J by 7 bases, with 14 bases between the two germline ends. The CDR3 spans 14 residues. The CDR3 DNA sequence: TGCGCCAGCAGCCAATCTTTAGCGGGCATTGGCTACACCTTC. Its translation: CASSQSLAGIGYTF.

The gene calls are TRBV7-9 and TRBJ1-1; D uncertain. The CDR3 contains 15 residues. The germline V gene encodes CDR1 SEHNR and CDR2 FQNEAQ (reference sequence). V shed 1 base and J shed 4 bases, with 13 bases lying between them. The CDR3 bases are TGTGCCAGCAGCTTAGGGGGTCGGGAGGGCACTGAAGCTTTCTTT. This codes for CASSLGGREGTEAFF.

V usage is TRBV6-6 and J usage is TRBJ2-7, with TRBD1 as a possible D gene (5 bases). Germline V gene lookup returns CDR1 MNHNY and CDR2 SVGAGI (reference sequence). V was cut by 7 bases and J by 3 bases, with 13 bases left in between. CDR3 length: 13 amino acids. The CDR3 DNA sequence: TGTGCCAGCATGCAAGGGGTGGACTACGAGCAGTACTTC. Protein product: CASMQGVDYEQYF.

V is TRBV24-1 and J is TRBJ2-1; D possibly corresponds to TRBD1 (5 bases). Trimming took off 9 bases at V and 6 bases at J, with 8 bases between the two ends. This CDR3 has 11 residues. Germline assignment: CDR1 KGHDR and CDR2 SFDVKD. The CDR3 DNA is TGTGCCACCGGGGCGATCAATGAGCAGTTCTTC. It specifies CATGAINEQFF.

Here the CDR3 reads CASSQVPMGSQETQYF. The DNA for the CDR3 is TGCGCCAGCAGCCAAGTCCCGATGGGGAGCCAAGAGACCCAGTACTTC. The chain has TRBV4-1 and TRBJ2-5; perhaps TRBD2 as D (5 bases). There are 16 residues in the CDR3. Per the germline V gene, CDR1 is MGHRA and CDR2 is YSYEKL. V was shortened by 1 base and J by 1 base, with 13 bases between the two germline ends.

This clonotype was seen a few times. This chain joins TRBV12-3 or TRBV12-4 and TRBJ2-7, with TRBD2 matching 7 bases. The trim removed 3 bases at V and 0 bases at J, leaving 14 bases unmatched. This CDR3 region has 18 residues. The CDR3 sequence is CASSFARGRGVLSYEQYF. The CDR3 DNA is TGTGCCAGCAGTTTCGCCCGTGGCCGGGGGGTCCTCTCCTACGAGCAGTACTTC.

This chain links TRBV9 with TRBJ2-3; D is perhaps TRBD1 or TRBD2 (5 bases each). V lost 0 bases to trimming and J lost 3 bases, with 11 bases between them. The CDR3 length is 15 residues. In germline, CDR1 is SGDLS, CDR2 YYNGEE. DNA of the CDR3: TGTGCCAGCAGCGTAGGGGGGTTTGGGACAGATACGCAGTATTTT. Translated, it gives CASSVGGFGTDTQYF. The full variable domain, in which reference TRBV9 and TRBJ2-3 provide the parts outside the CDR3, is DSGVTQTPKHLITATGQRVTLRCSPRSGDLSVYWYQQSLDQGLQFLIQYYNGEERAKGNILERFSAQQFPDLHSELNLSSLELGDSALYFCASSVGGFGTDTQYFGPGTRLTVL.

This sequence joins TRBV10-3 and TRBJ2-5, with D uncertain. The CDR3 extends over 13 amino acids. Trimming left V 4 bases short and J 1 base short, with 7 bases between. The germline V gene encodes CDR1 ENHRY and CDR2 SYGVKD. As DNA, the CDR3 is TGTGCCATCAGTGGCGGTACCCAAGAGACCCAGTACTTC. Amino acid sequence: CAISGGTQETQYF.

The J gene is TRBJ2-5, the V gene TRBV5-1; the D call may be TRBD1 or TRBD2 (5 bases each). Germline loops: CDR1 SGHRS, CDR2 YFSETQ. The CDR3 spans 15 residues. Trimming shortened V by 5 bases and J by 3 bases, and 17 bases separated the two germline ends. CDR3 residues: CASSHSPGPKETQYF. In DNA form, the CDR3 reads TGCGCCAGCAGTCATTCACCGGGACCCAAAGAGACCCAGTACTTC.

This chain uses TRBV15 with TRBJ1-1; 8 nucleotides align to TRBD1. The length of the CDR3 is 16 residues. From germline, CDR1 is LNHNV and CDR2 YYDKDF (reference sequence). The ends lost 0 bases at V and 4 bases at J; junction bases unmatched: 7. The chain's CDR3 is CATSRDRTGQGTEAFF. For the CDR3, the DNA is TGTGCCACCAGCAGAGATAGGACAGGGCAGGGCACTGAAGCTTTCTTT. The entire variable domain, with the rest obtained from reference TRBV15 and TRBJ1-1, is as follows: DAMVIQNPRYQVTQFGKPVTLSCSQTLNHNVMYWYQQKSSQAPKLLFHYYDKDFNNEADTPDNFQSRRPNTSFCFLDIRSPGLGDTAMYLCATSRDRTGQGTEAFFGQGTRLTVV.

The chain couples TRBV7-9 to TRBJ2-5, with D perhaps matching TRBD2 (5 bases). CDR1 and CDR2 (germline): SEHNR, FQNEAQ (reference sequence). CDR3 length: 14 residues. V was cut by 8 bases and J by 7 bases, with 20 bases left in between. CDR3 amino acids: CASGDAGLLGTQYF. For the CDR3, the DNA is TGTGCCAGCGGCGACGCTGGACTTCTCGGGACCCAGTACTTC.

The chain has TRBV5-1 and TRBJ2-4, with TRBD1 matching 10 bases. With V trimmed by 3 bases and J by 7 bases, 7 bases remained unmatched. CDR3 length: 15 amino acids. Germline CDR1 is SGHRS and CDR2 is YFSETQ. CDR3 residues: CASSSSTGGANIQYF. In DNA form, the CDR3 reads TGCGCCAGCAGCTCCTCGACAGGGGGCGCGAACATTCAGTACTTC.

This chain connects TRBV14 to TRBJ2-3, with D tentatively TRBD2 (5 bases). The V and J ends lost 6 bases and 0 bases respectively, with 19 bases between them. The CDR3 has 17 residues. Per the germline V gene, CDR1 is SGHDN and CDR2 is FVKESK. The DNA for the CDR3 is TGTGCCAGCAGGCCAACGGGGATTCGCGGAAGCACAGATACGCAGTATTTT. This encodes CASRPTGIRGSTDTQYF.

Of note for this clonotype: Since a much larger clone is just one base distant, this may be a read error. This rearrangement joins TRBV29-1 to TRBJ2-1, with TRBD2 matching over 9 bases. The germline CDR1 and CDR2 sequences are SQVTM and ANQGSEA. Trimming cost V 7 bases and J 10 bases; bases outside gene matches: 11. The CDR3 runs to 13 residues. CDR3 loop: CSGLGLAAEEQFF. CDR3 in DNA: TGCAGCGGCCTGGGACTAGCAGCCGAGGAGCAGTTCTTC.

Many counts were recorded for this clonotype. The J gene is TRBJ2-1, the V gene TRBV7-2; 8 positions match TRBD2. V was pared by 6 bases and J by 4 bases, with 11 bases of the junction left unmatched. The CDR3 consists of 16 residues. The germline CDR1 and CDR2 sequences are SGHTA and FQGNSA. CDR3 in DNA: TGTGCCAGCAGTTCAAACGTACTAGCGGCTTACAATGAGCAGTTCTTC. It encodes CASSSNVLAAYNEQFF.

This clonotype came up a few times. The rearrangement uses TRBV12-3 or TRBV12-4 and TRBJ1-6, with 9 bases that match TRBD1. V lost 5 bases, J lost 10 bases, and 9 bases stayed unmatched. This CDR3 region has 15 residues. The CDR3 loop reads CASSPGTGLRSPLHF. The CDR3 DNA sequence: TGTGCCAGCAGTCCCGGGACAGGGCTGCGCTCACCCCTCCACTTT.

Concerning this clonotype: One junction end does not reproduce the germline sequence, and a read error may be involved. The rearrangement joins TRBV16 to TRBJ2-5; 11 bases agree with TRBD1. The CDR3 contains 16 residues. Germline V lookup: CDR1 KGHSY, CDR2 FQNENV. This CDR3 is CVSSRLRDRGQETQYF. DNA for the CDR3: TGTGTCAGCAGCCGATTGAGGGACAGGGGGCAAGAGACCCAGTACTTC.

This clonotype has ten or more counts. V usage is TRBV28 and J usage is TRBJ2-3; TRBD2 matches 8 bases. With V trimmed by 6 bases and J by 1 base, 9 bases remained unmatched. Germline CDR1 MDHEN, CDR2 SYDVKM. The CDR3 totals 16 residues. CDR3 bases: TGTGCCAGCAGCAGAACCGGGACTAGTGGCACAGATACGCAGTATTTT. It codes for CASSRTGTSGTDTQYF. Based on the CDR3 plus reference TRBV28 and TRBJ2-3, the full variable domain is DVKVTQSSRYLVKRTGEKVFLECVQDMDHENMFWYRQDPGLGLRLIYFSYDVKMKEKGDIPEGYSVSREKKERFSLILESASTNQTSMYLCASSRTGTSGTDTQYFGPGTRLTVL.

The chain combines TRBV27 with TRBJ1-1; 7 nucleotides match TRBD1. Unmatched junction bases numbered 10, after V lost 5 bases and J lost 4 bases. Germline CDR1 and CDR2: MNHEY and SMNVEV (reference sequence). This CDR3 is built from 15 residues. CDR3 in amino acids: CASSLGQFGATEAFF. The CDR3 DNA follows: TGTGCCAGCAGTCTGGGACAGTTTGGGGCCACTGAAGCTTTCTTT.

A few counts support this clonotype. The rearrangement joins TRBV5-5 to TRBJ1-1; D is uncertain. The germline gives CDR1 SGHKS, CDR2 YYEKEE (reference sequence). V shed 4 bases and J shed 8 bases, with 9 bases lying between them. The CDR3 has 11 amino acids. The CDR3 is CASSRDGEAFF. The CDR3 coding sequence is TGTGCCAGCAGCCGAGACGGCGAAGCTTTCTTT.

Details on this clonotype: A much larger clone lies one base from this, so it may be a read error. The chain couples TRBV10-3 to TRBJ2-7; possibly TRBD2 for D (6 bases). Trimming stripped 10 bases from V and 6 bases from J, with 22 bases between. The CDR3 spans 14 residues. The germline V gene has CDR1 ENHRY and CDR2 SYGVKD. The CDR3 spells CATSGKGGECEQYF. CDR3 DNA: TGTGCCACCTCTGGGAAGGGCGGGGAATGCGAGCAGTACTTC.

V is TRBV20-1 and J is TRBJ1-5; D is ambiguous. CDR3 length: 13 residues. Germline CDR1 is DFQATT and CDR2 is SNEGSKA (reference sequence). Trimming took 1 base from V and 6 from J, leaving 10 bases between them. For the CDR3, the DNA is TGCAGTGCTAGAGTCGCGGCTGGTCAGCCCCAGCATTTT. This sequence encodes CSARVAAGQPQHF.

The table lists this clonotype with a few counts. This chain links TRBV2 with TRBJ1-2; unclear D gene. Trimming shortened V by 8 bases and J by 6 bases, and 16 bases separated the two germline ends. CDR3 length: 13 amino acids. CDR1 is SNHLY and CDR2 is FYNNEI in the germline V gene. The CDR3 spells CASPAGLGDGYTF. The CDR3 DNA is TGTGCCAGCCCCGCAGGCCTCGGGGATGGCTACACCTTC.

This sequence joins TRBV6-4 and TRBJ2-5; tentatively, D is TRBD1 (5 bases). The J call may not be correct, given that the DNA end is closer to TRBJ2-1. The CDR3 runs 15 residues. CDR1 is MRHNA, CDR2 SNTAGT, per germline. DNA for the CDR3: TGTGCCAGCAGCAGGGAATCAGGAACTCAAGAGACCCAGTTCTTC. As protein: CASSRESGTQETQFF.

This clonotype has only a few counts. The chain links TRBV5-1 to TRBJ1-1; D ambiguous. Germline V lookup: CDR1 SGHRS, CDR2 YFSETQ. This CDR3 has 14 amino acids. V shed 4 bases and J shed 1 base, with 11 bases lying between them. DNA of the CDR3: TGCGCCAGCAGCACCGCAGCACGGAACACTGAAGCTTTCTTT. It yields the protein CASSTAARNTEAFF.

There are a few counts of this clonotype. The chain combines TRBV29-1 with TRBJ2-7; weak D call: TRBD2 (5 bases). V was clipped by 0 bases and J by 3 bases, with 15 bases between them. The CDR3 runs to 15 residues. CDR1 and CDR2 from the germline V gene are SQVTM and ANQGSEA. This CDR3 is CSVEDGAAGIYEQYF. The CDR3, as DNA: TGCAGCGTTGAAGACGGAGCGGCGGGCATCTACGAGCAGTACTTC.

The chain carries TRBV7-9 and TRBJ2-6; D unclear. V was pared by 5 bases and J by 1 base, with 9 bases between. Germline V lookup: CDR1 SEHNR, CDR2 FQNEAQ (reference sequence). CDR3 size: 15 residues. In DNA, the CDR3 is TGTGCCAGCAGCAAAGGTGGATCTGGGGCCAACGTCCTGACTTTC. Its translation is CASSKGGSGANVLTF.

Many counts were recorded for this clonotype. The J gene is TRBJ2-3, the V gene TRBV29-1; no reliable D call. This CDR3 has 11 amino acids. Trimming removed 3 bases from V and 6 bases from J, with 7 bases in between. Germline V CDR1 and CDR2: SQVTM, ANQGSEA. The CDR3 nucleotides read TGCAGCGTTGAGAAACGGGATACGCAGTATTTT. It translates to CSVEKRDTQYF.